A single sample gave rise to the 23 T cell receptor beta chains below, sequenced in a study of radiation and T cells in renal cell carcinoma. Sequencing was performed with immunoSEQ multiplex PCR; in TCRdb, only in-frame clones are kept and a portion is missing. This sample carries more than 20,000 clones, about 80% of them seen once, and the ten largest clones take roughly 40%. Sample time point: baseline pretreatment blood. Treatment meaning: 15 Gy SBRT to primary tumor, nephrectomy 4 weeks later. This specimen was blood, taken from a patient whose treatment included radiotherapy and nephrectomy. All receptors come from a man between 60 and 75 years old with renal cell carcinoma.

This clone has only one observation. The genes are TRBV5-1 and TRBJ2-1; possibly TRBD1 for D (6 bases). The CDR3 runs to 14 residues. V was pared by 4 bases and J by 5 bases, with 13 bases between. The germline V gene has CDR1 SGHRS and CDR2 YFSETQ. In nucleotides, the CDR3 is TGCGCCAGCAGCCTATCTGGGGGCCACAATGAGCAGTTCTTC. Translating it yields CASSLSGGHNEQFF.

This clone was seen a few times. The V gene is TRBV12-5, the J gene TRBJ2-7, with D hard to call. V shed 3 bases and J shed 4 bases, with 4 bases lying between them. Germline assignment: CDR1 LGHNT and CDR2 FRNRAP. This CDR3 comprises 11 residues. The CDR3 reads CASGFRYEQYF. In DNA, the CDR3 is TGTGCTAGTGGTTTCCGGTACGAGCAGTACTTC.

The V gene is TRBV29-1, the J gene TRBJ2-7; the match to TRBD1 covers 8 bases. This CDR3 has 12 residues. J gave up 2 bases and V 7 bases, and 4 bases lay outside the gene matches. Per germline, CDR1 SQVTM and CDR2 ANQGSEA. CDR3 in amino acids: CSAKDRAYEQYF. The CDR3 DNA reads TGCAGCGCGAAGGACAGGGCCTACGAGCAGTACTTC.

The V call is TRBV7-2, the J call TRBJ2-7; TRBD1 is a possible D gene (5 bases). The CDR3 runs 14 residues. CDR1 is SGHTA, CDR2 FQGNSA, per germline. Trimming took 3 bases from V and 1 from J, leaving 10 bases between them. CDR3 amino acids: CASSLTVTSYEQYF. The CDR3 DNA is TGTGCCAGCAGCTTGACAGTGACTTCCTACGAGCAGTACTTC.

This clone has just one count. The chain has TRBV6-6 and TRBJ1-6; D remains unclear. This CDR3 has 13 residues. The ends were cut back, 8 bases at V and 7 bases at J, with 12 bases in the middle. Germline loops: CDR1 MNHNY, CDR2 SVGAGI (reference sequence). The CDR3 loop is CASGETSNSPLHF. In nucleotides, the CDR3 is TGTGCCAGCGGGGAGACCTCGAATTCACCCCTCCACTTT.

The CDR3 DNA reads as TGTGCCAGCAGCTTAGCGACAGGGCCCCTAGAGCAGTACTTC. Its translation is CASSLATGPLEQYF. The genes are TRBV7-9 and TRBJ2-7, with 7 bases matching TRBD1. The CDR3 loop spans 14 amino acids. The J segment lost 7 bases and the V segment lost 0 bases, leaving 6 bases of the junction unmatched. Germline CDR1 and CDR2: SEHNR and FQNEAQ (reference sequence).

The V and J genes are TRBV7-3 and TRBJ2-1; D call uncertain. The CDR3 sequence is 13 residues long. Germline V gene data show CDR1 as SGHTA and CDR2 as FQGTGA. Trimming cost V 3 bases and J 2 bases, with 5 bases left between them. The DNA for the CDR3 is TGTGCCAGCAGCTTGACGGCCTACAATGAGCAGTTCTTC. This sequence encodes CASSLTAYNEQFF.

V and J are TRBV6-1 and TRBJ2-3; 9 nucleotides agree with TRBD2. Germline assignment: CDR1 MNHNS and CDR2 SASEGT. V gave up 10 bases and J gave up 0 bases; unmatched junction bases: 5. This CDR3 region has 14 residues. The CDR3 nucleotides are TGTGCCACCGAACTAGCGGGCAGCACAGATACGCAGTATTTT. Its protein product is CATELAGSTDTQYF.

V and J are TRBV29-1 and TRBJ2-1; a weak D match, TRBD1 (6 bases). The germline V and J ends were trimmed by 6 bases and 0 bases, with 9 bases remaining between them. Germline V gene lookup returns CDR1 SQVTM and CDR2 ANQGSEA. The CDR3 covers 13 residues. The chain's CDR3 is CSVGAVSYNEQFF. The CDR3 bases are TGCAGCGTGGGGGCGGTCTCCTACAATGAGCAGTTCTTC.

J is TRBJ1-1 and V is TRBV7-2, with D possibly being TRBD1 (5 bases). Germline assignment: CDR1 SGHTA and CDR2 FQGNSA. The CDR3 consists of 15 residues. V lost 1 base and J 0 bases, leaving 9 bases between the germline ends. The CDR3 bases are TGTGCCAGCAGCTTAGGGGGGGTGTTGAACACTGAAGCTTTCTTT. Translated: CASSLGGVLNTEAFF. Filled out from reference TRBV7-2 and TRBJ1-1, the complete variable domain reads GAGVSQSPSNKVTEKGKDVELRCDPISGHTALYWYRQSLGQGLEFLIYFQGNSAPDKSGLPSDRFSAERTGGSVSTLTIQRTQQEDSAVYLCASSLGGVLNTEAFFGQGTRLTVV.

The CDR3 region is CASSRGLALLGLAGELFF. CDR3 nucleotide sequence: TGCGCCAGCAGCCGAGGACTAGCCCTTTTGGGTTTAGCCGGGGAGCTGTTTTTT. This chain joins TRBV4-1 and TRBJ2-2; 8 positions agree with TRBD2. V shed 4 bases and J 6 bases; nucleotides not matched to a gene: 16. Germline CDR1 reads MGHRA; CDR2 reads YSYEKL. This CDR3 contains 18 residues.

This clone showed up just once. The chain has TRBV19 and TRBJ1-2, with TRBD1 matching over 7 bases. The CDR3 is 13 amino acids. The J segment lost 5 bases and the V segment lost 4 bases, leaving 4 bases of the junction unmatched. Germline V CDR1 and CDR2: LNHDA, SQIVND (reference sequence). CDR3 in amino acids: CASSTGRGYGYTF. The DNA of the CDR3 is TGTGCCAGTAGTACGGGCAGGGGGTATGGCTACACCTTC.

By share, this clone ranks as medium-sized (0.01 to 0.1%). This chain connects TRBV19 to TRBJ1-5; the D gene is possibly TRBD1 (5 bases). CDR3 length: 15 amino acids. Trimming cost V 5 bases and J 0 bases, with 11 bases left between them. Per germline, CDR1 LNHDA and CDR2 SQIVND (reference sequence). CDR3 in DNA: TGTGCCAGTAGTGGGACGTTTAATAGCAATCAGCCCCAGCATTTT. It codes for CASSGTFNSNQPQHF.

V and J are TRBV7-6 and TRBJ2-5, with TRBD1 matching 10 bases. Germline V CDR1 and CDR2: SGHVS, FNYEAQ. J gave up 5 bases and V 4 bases, and 7 bases lay outside the gene matches. The CDR3 runs to 15 residues. The CDR3 here is CASSYMGQGRETQYF. The CDR3 DNA reads as TGTGCCAGCAGCTATATGGGACAGGGGAGGGAGACCCAGTACTTC.

This chain uses TRBV9 with TRBJ1-4; 7 positions match TRBD1. V dropped 5 bases and J dropped 7; count of bases not matched to a gene: 14. The germline CDR1 and CDR2 sequences are SGDLS and YYNGEE. The CDR3 is made up of 16 amino acids. CDR3 region: CASSATGYGRSEKLFF. CDR3 DNA: TGTGCCAGCAGTGCGACAGGGTACGGTCGAAGTGAAAAACTGTTTTTT.

V is TRBV28 and J is TRBJ2-4; no reliable D call. The germline V gene has CDR1 MDHEN and CDR2 SYDVKM. This CDR3 comprises 16 residues. Trimming stripped 6 bases from V and 2 bases from J, with 17 bases between. In DNA, the CDR3 is TGTGCCAGCAGAGAAAACAAGGGTAGGCCCAAAAACATTCAGTACTTC. Its translation is CASRENKGRPKNIQYF.

The chain has TRBV25-1 and TRBJ2-2; D is perhaps TRBD1 (5 bases). The CDR3 covers 16 residues. Trimming took 5 bases from V and 0 from J, leaving 13 bases between them. CDR1 MGHDK and CDR2 SYGVNS come from the germline V gene. The CDR3 sequence is CASSSPGHSNTGELFF. In DNA form, the CDR3 reads TGTGCCAGCAGTTCCCCCGGACATTCGAACACCGGGGAGCTGTTTTTT.

The J gene is TRBJ2-7, the V gene TRBV4-1; unclear D gene. The V gene lost 0 bases and the J gene lost 6 bases, with 12 bases spanning the gap. Germline V lookup: CDR1 MGHRA, CDR2 YSYEKL. The CDR3 length is 14 residues. CDR3: CASSQEWRRGEQYF. The CDR3 DNA is TGCGCCAGCAGCCAAGAGTGGAGACGTGGCGAGCAGTACTTC.

This clone has a single count. This sequence joins TRBV18 and TRBJ1-6; no clear D. Trimming removed 3 bases at V and 0 bases at J, with 9 bases between. Germline loops: CDR1 KGHSH, CDR2 LQKENI. This CDR3 is 16 amino acids long. The DNA of the CDR3 is TGTGCCAGCTCACCGGTGGGGAGCTCCTATAATTCACCCCTCCACTTT. Protein product: CASSPVGSSYNSPLHF.

This clone was found a few times. This chain uses TRBV6-1 with TRBJ1-1; 7 bases are shared with TRBD1. Germline V gene data show CDR1 as MNHNS and CDR2 as SASEGT. J gave up 1 base and V 6 bases, and 8 bases lay outside the gene matches. This CDR3 contains 15 residues. The CDR3 DNA follows: TGTGCCAGCAGAGCTAAGGGACAGAAGAACACTGAAGCTTTCTTT. This sequence encodes CASRAKGQKNTEAFF.

The genes are TRBV9 and TRBJ1-2; 10 nucleotides match TRBD1. V lost 2 bases and J lost 2; bases outside the gene matches: 3. The CDR3 has 15 residues. Germline V CDR1 and CDR2: SGDLS, YYNGEE. CDR3 DNA: TGTGCCAGCAGCGTGCGGACAGGGGGAAACTATGGCTACACCTTC. This sequence encodes CASSVRTGGNYGYTF.

This sequence joins TRBV12-5 and TRBJ1-1, with TRBD1 matching over 8 bases. In germline, CDR1 is LGHNT, CDR2 FRNRAP. J lost 2 bases, V lost 2 bases, and 10 bases had no gene match. This CDR3 has 17 residues. For the CDR3, the DNA is TGTGCTAGTGGTTTGAAAACCGGGACAGGAGGAAACACTGAAGCTTTCTTT. This translates into CASGLKTGTGGNTEAFF.

This chain joins TRBV7-9 and TRBJ2-3; possible D gene TRBD2, 6 bases. Germline CDR1 reads SEHNR; CDR2 reads FQNEAQ (reference sequence). The CDR3 consists of 14 residues. V shed 6 bases and J shed 5 bases, with 15 bases lying between them. The CDR3 protein is CASRQRGGGDTQYF. In DNA, the CDR3 is TGTGCCAGCAGACAAAGGGGAGGAGGAGATACGCAGTATTTT. The complete variable domain, with remaining parts taken from reference TRBV7-9 and TRBJ2-3, reads DTGVSQNPRHKITKRGQNVTFRCDPISEHNRLYWYRQTLGQGPEFLTYFQNEAQLEKSRLLSDRFSAERPKGSFSTLEIQRTEQGDSAMYLCASRQRGGGDTQYFGPGTRLTVL.